The 5 T cell receptor beta chains presented below share a single source sample, sequenced in a study of cytomegalovirus exposure and HLA in healthy donors. PCR involved 60 Vbeta and 13 Jbeta primers. Method: immunoSEQ multiplex PCR; TCRdb's copy keeps in-frame clones and lacks some. This sample has some 100,000 clones, with about 75% found just once. Sequencing used PBMCs. Source of these receptors: a woman under 30 in good health and CMV-seropositive.

This clone was detected only a few times. The V gene is TRBV4-3, the J gene TRBJ2-1, with 11 bases lining up with TRBD2. Trimming removed 4 bases from V and 9 bases from J; junction bases left unmatched: 8. The CDR3 loop spans 15 amino acids. The V gene's germline CDR1 is LGHNA and CDR2 YSLEER. In DNA form, the CDR3 reads TGCGCCAGCAGCCCTCATGGGACTAGCGGTTCTGAGCAGTTCTTC. Amino acids: CASSPHGTSGSEQFF.

Only a few counts were recorded for this clone. The chain carries TRBV28 and TRBJ2-1, with 7 bases that match TRBD2. The CDR3 is 15 residues long. Losses at the gene ends were 8 bases for V and 3 bases for J; bases not matched to a gene: 10. Per the germline V gene, CDR1 is MDHEN and CDR2 is SYDVKM. DNA for the CDR3: TGTGCCAGCGAGAACGGGAGGACCCTCTACAATGAGCAGTTCTTC. The encoded protein is CASENGRTLYNEQFF.

The V call is TRBV29-1, the J call TRBJ1-1, with TRBD1 identical over 10 bases. CDR3 length: 13 amino acids. Germline trimming cut 6 bases from V and 3 bases from J; bases unmatched to any gene: 4. Germline V CDR1 and CDR2: SQVTM, ANQGSEA. CDR3 residues: CSVAGTGDTEAFF. CDR3 bases: TGCAGCGTGGCCGGGACAGGGGACACTGAAGCTTTCTTT.

This chain connects TRBV4-3 to TRBJ2-4, with 12 bases lining up with TRBD2. The V and J ends lost 0 bases and 6 bases, in that order; junction bases with no gene match: 9. Germline loops: CDR1 LGHNA, CDR2 YSLEER. The CDR3 has 18 residues. As DNA, the CDR3 is TGCGCCAGCAGCCAAGATTCACCCCTACTAGCGGGGGGAAACATTCAGTACTTC. It yields the protein CASSQDSPLLAGGNIQYF.

As regards this clone: Distinct nucleotide sequences in the sample also encode this CDR3. The rearrangement uses TRBV5-3 and TRBJ2-7; D is uncertain. TRBV5-3 is given ORF status, its function remaining uncertain. CDR3 size: 15 residues. V was clipped by 1 base and J by 5 bases, with 16 bases between them. DNA for the CDR3: TGTGCCAGAAGCTTGCTACGGGTAGCCTTCGACGAGCAGTACTTC. It is translated as CARSLLRVAFDEQYF.